A selection of T cell receptor beta chains follows, all from one sample in a study of blood T cell repertoires in COVID-19. Produced via immunoSEQ multiplex PCR; TCRdb's table is partial and in-frame only. The sample has roughly 400,000 clones; approximately 87% are singletons. The sequenced material came from PBMCs or T cells enriched from blood (not recorded which). The receptors stem from a woman between 50 and 59 years old who had recovered from COVID-19. The CDR3 runs from the conserved cysteine through the conserved F or W. D genes are given only for firm matches. Clone size, where shown, is once, few, many, or a class for clones that have expanded.

j_call | v_call | clone_size | d_call | cdr3_nt | cdr3_aa
TRBJ2-1 | TRBV7-9 | - | TRBD1 | TGTGCCAGCAGCGCCATAGGGACAGCTAACAATGAGCAGTTCTTC | CASSAIGTANNEQFF
TRBJ2-4 | TRBV30 | - | - | TGTGCCTGGACCCCTGGCGAGCGTAGACTAGCCAAAAACATTCAGTACTTC | CAWTPGERRLAKNIQYF
TRBJ1-5 | TRBV19 | - | - | TGTGCCAGTAGTATCATCCCAGGGTCAAGTCAGCCCCAGCATTTT | CASSIIPGSSQPQHF
TRBJ1-1 | TRBV28 | - | - | TGTGCCAGCAGTTTATATTATGGGGGGAGCACTGAAGCTTTCTTT | CASSLYYGGSTEAFF
TRBJ1-2 | TRBV10-3 | - | - | TGTGCCATCAGTGACCCTACGGGATTAAATGGCTACACCTTC | CAISDPTGLNGYTF
TRBJ1-6 | TRBV6-5 | few | TRBD1 | TGTGCCAGCAGTTACTCGACGGGGACAGGCAATTCACCCCTCCACTTT | CASSYSTGTGNSPLHF
TRBJ1-1 | TRBV5-1 | - | - | TGCGCCAGCAGCGCATACGGGTCCTACACTGAAGCTTTCTTT | CASSAYGSYTEAFF
TRBJ2-5 | TRBV3-1/TRBV3-2 | - | - | TGTGCCAGCAGCCAAGATCCAGCGTACCAAGAGACCCAGTACTTC | CASSQDPAYQETQYF
TRBJ2-1 | TRBV5-5 | - | - | TGTGCCAGCCCAGCAGCTACTACCTACAATGAGCAGTTCTTC | CASPAATTYNEQFF
TRBJ1-4 | TRBV5-1 | - | TRBD1 | TGCGCCAGCAGCTCCGGACAGGGTGGGGCAAAAGAAAAACTGTTTTTT | CASSSGQGGAKEKLFF
TRBJ2-3 | TRBV7-6 | - | TRBD2 | TGTGCCAGCAGCTTAATGGCGGGGGGGCTCACAGATACGCAGTATTTT | CASSLMAGGLTDTQYF
TRBJ1-1 | TRBV6-5 | - | - | TGTGCCAGCAGACGACCGGGAACTCCGAGGGCTTTCTTT | CASRRPGTPRAFF
TRBJ2-2 | TRBV2 | - | TRBD1 | TGTGCCAGCACGGACAGGCTTAACACCGGGGAGCTGTTTTTT | CASTDRLNTGELFF
TRBJ1-1 | TRBV4-1 | - | - | TGCGCCAGCAGCCAAGACAGCGGTGCGGCGGGGACTGAAGCTTTCTTT | CASSQDSGAAGTEAFF
TRBJ2-2 | TRBV23-1 | - | - | TGCGCCAGCAGTCAATTATCCAGGGAAACCGACGGGGAGCTGTTTTTT | CASSQLSRETDGELFF
TRBJ2-2 | TRBV3-1/TRBV3-2 | few | TRBD1 | TGTGCCAGCAGCCAAGCACAGGGGGTTGGCACCGGGGAGCTGTTTTTT | CASSQAQGVGTGELFF
TRBJ1-1 | TRBV28 | - | - | TGTGCCAGCAGTTCAAGTCAGGGGTCGAACACTGAAGCTTTCTTT | CASSSSQGSNTEAFF
TRBJ1-2 | TRBV3-1/TRBV3-2 | - | - | TGTGCCAGCAGCCAAGACATTTCAGGGGCAAGGGGCTACACCTTC | CASSQDISGARGYTF
TRBJ2-5 | TRBV27 | - | TRBD2 | TGTGCCAGCAGTTTAAAGGGGCTAGCGGGGGTGGAGACCCAGTACTTC | CASSLKGLAGVETQYF
TRBJ1-5 | TRBV19 | few | TRBD1 | TGTGCCAGTAGTATATGGACAGGGGATCCCAATCAGCCCCAGCATTTT | CASSIWTGDPNQPQHF
TRBJ1-1 | TRBV19 | - | TRBD1 | TGTGCCAGTAGTCCCGCAGGGGGCGAGGGCACTGAAGCTTTCTTT | CASSPAGGEGTEAFF
TRBJ1-5 | TRBV9 | - | - | TGTGCCAGCAGCCCGGGTTCCGGCAATCAGCCCCAGCATTTT | CASSPGSGNQPQHF
TRBJ1-2 | TRBV3-1/TRBV3-2 | - | TRBD1 | TGTGCCAGCAGCCCGGGGACAGGCTATGGCTACACCTTC | CASSPGTGYGYTF
TRBJ1-1 | TRBV6-2/TRBV6-3 | - | - | TGTGCCAGCAGTTACCAGGGGAACACTGAAGCTTTCTTT | CASSYQGNTEAFF
TRBJ2-7 | TRBV2 | - | TRBD2 | TGTGCCAGCAGTGAGGGGGGGTACGAGCAGTACTTC | CASSEGGYEQYF
TRBJ2-7 | TRBV30 | - | - | TGTGCCTGGAGCCAACCCCTAGGCGAGCAGTACTTC | CAWSQPLGEQYF
TRBJ1-5 | TRBV18 | - | TRBD1 | TGTGCCAGCTCATCGGGACAGCGGAATCAGCCCCAGCATTTT | CASSSGQRNQPQHF
TRBJ1-6 | TRBV21-1 | - | - | TGTGCCAGCAGAATCCGTACGTCGGGAGGGGGAACCCTCCACTTT | CASRIRTSGGGTLHF
TRBJ1-5 | TRBV6-2/TRBV6-3 | - | TRBD1 | TGTGCCAGCAGCCAGGACAGGGACGTACAGCCCCAGCATTTT | CASSQDRDVQPQHF
TRBJ2-3 | TRBV28 | - | - | TGTGCCAGCAACGCTAGAGTTTTTAACACAGATACGCAGTATTTT | CASNARVFNTDTQYF